This T cell receptor (beta chain) was profiled in a study of blood T cell repertoires in COVID-19. Background on the study: In each case, the material was cDNA or gDNA derived from T cells, B-cell-depleted T cells, or PBMCs.

The CDR3 loop spans 15 amino acids. Germline assignment: CDR1 SGHRS and CDR2 YFSETQ. Losses at the gene ends were 3 bases for V and 6 bases for J; bases not matched to a gene: 7. Two negative PCRs, clearance, or symptom resolution characterized the recovered Cohort 3 donors. Libraries were prepared by immunoSEQ multiplex PCR; TCRdb keeps only in-frame clonotypes and omits some of them. This sample has about 220,000 clones, with over 65% found just once. The chain has TRBV5-1 and TRBJ2-1; 9 bases agree with TRBD2. This sequence originates from an older woman who had recovered from COVID-19. Sequenced sample: PBMCs or T cells enriched from blood (not recorded which). CDR3 bases: TGCGCCAGCAGCTCGGACGGGACTAGCCCCAATGAGCAGTTCTTC. Amino acid sequence: CASSSDGTSPNEQFF.